The rows below give T cell receptor beta chains drawn from one sample of a study of response to subunit inactivated influenza vaccine. Via MiXCR, TCRdb re-called the RT-PCR reads, giving one row per CDR3 protein. The data show 700,000 to 900,000 distinct CDR3 sequences, around 21% seen once. This material consisted of PBMCs from blood, taken about 5 days after vaccination. These receptor sequences come from a man aged 50 or older who received an inactivated influenza vaccine. CDR3s include the opening cysteine and the closing phenylalanine or tryptophan. D genes are given only for firm matches. Some rows mark clone size as missing; the rest say once, few, many or name a class of expanded clone.

>TRBV27|TRBJ2-7|-|-
TGTGCCAGCCGCTCCCGTCCCCGGGACAAACCCTACGAGCAGTACTTC
CASRSRPRDKPYEQYF
>TRBV4-1|TRBJ2-1|-|few
TGCGCCAGCAGCCATAGGGCCAGCTTAGAGCAGTTCTTC
CASSHRASLEQFF
>TRBV20-1|TRBJ2-5|-|-
TGCAGTGCTACGTTATTGTCCGTGAGGGGGAGCCAAGAGACCCAGTACTTC
CSATLLSVRGSQETQYF
>TRBV28|TRBJ2-4|-|few
TGTGCCAGCAGTGGAGGGGGCTTGGGGTTCGGGGACATTCAGTACTTC
CASSGGGLGFGDIQYF
>TRBV5-1|TRBJ2-5|-|many
TGTGCCAGCAGCTCCGGACAGGGAGGGCAAGAGACCCAGTACTTC
CASSSGQGGQETQYF
>TRBV9|TRBJ2-1|-|-
TGTGCCAGCAGCGTAGGGTCCGGAGAGTACAATGAGCAGTTCTTC
CASSVGSGEYNEQFF
>TRBV2|TRBJ1-2|-|once
TGTGCCAGCAGAGGACGGCAGGTTTATGGCTACACCTTC
CASRGRQVYGYTF
>TRBV30|TRBJ1-1|TRBD1|-
TGTGCCTGGACGGGACAGACCAACACTGAAGCTTTCTTT
CAWTGQTNTEAFF
>TRBV20-1|TRBJ2-5|TRBD1|-
TGCAGTGCTAGAGATGCAGGGACAGTTCAAGAGACCCAGTACTTC
CSARDAGTVQETQYF
>TRBV7-2|TRBJ2-7|-|many
TGTGCCAGCAGCTTAGCCCTGGGGGTTGAATACGAGCAGTACTTC
CASSLALGVEYEQYF
>TRBV4-1|TRBJ1-5|TRBD1|few
TGCGCCAGCAGCGGGTACCGGGACAGAGATCAGCCCCAGCATTTT
CASSGYRDRDQPQHF
>TRBV5-5|TRBJ1-4|TRBD1|few
TGTGCCAGCAGCGGACAGGGTTCTACTAATGAAAAACTGTTTTTT
CASSGQGSTNEKLFF
>TRBV4-1|TRBJ1-1|-|-
TGCGCCAGCAGCCTCCCGCAGGGTGTGAACACTGAAGCTTTCTTT
CASSLPQGVNTEAFF
>TRBV12-3/TRBV12-4|TRBJ1-5|-|few
TGTGCCAGCAGTTTATTAGGAGTTCAGCCCCAGCATTTT
CASSLLGVQPQHF
>TRBV28|TRBJ2-3|-|once
TGTGCCAGCAGTCCACCGGACGGCCCGGATACGCAGTATTTT
CASSPPDGPDTQYF
>TRBV2|TRBJ2-7|-|-
TGTGCCAGCAGTGTAACAGGGCCGTCCGAGCAGTACTTC
CASSVTGPSEQYF
>TRBV12-3/TRBV12-4|TRBJ1-2|-|-
TGTGCCAGCAGTTTATCTTTGGGGAGGGGGGGCTCTGGCTACACCTTC
CASSLSLGRGGSGYTF